Shown below are 29 T cell receptor beta chains from a single sample sequenced in a study of T cell responses to AZD1222 COVID-19 vaccine (dated by TCRdb to 2020 to 2022). The time point tag for this specimen amounts to: about 28 days (+/-7) after the second vaccine dose. Library creation used the immunoSEQ multiplex PCR assay. TCRdb mirrors the immuneACCESS table, restricted to in-frame sequences. Some clones are absent from its copies; in checked studies, under half trace to an unresolved V gene, and the reason for the others is unknown. The sample includes approximately 67,000 clones, with 83% observed a single time. About 6% of the sample is held by the ten biggest clonotypes. Sequenced here: peripheral blood, sampled 28 days after the second AZD1222 dose. All receptors derive from an adult who received the AZD1222 COVID-19 vaccine.

The chain links TRBV27 to TRBJ2-7, with 8 bases that match TRBD1. The CDR3 loop spans 14 amino acids. The V gene end was trimmed by 10 bases and the J gene end by 1 base; junction bases not matched to a gene: 9. In germline, CDR1 is MNHEY, CDR2 SMNVEV (reference sequence). CDR3 sequence (DNA): TGTGCCACCTCCTTGGACAGGGCGTCCTACGAGCAGTACTTC. This gives the protein CATSLDRASYEQYF.

The chain employs TRBV6-6 and TRBJ2-3; possibly TRBD2 for D (5 bases). The germline gives CDR1 MNHNY, CDR2 SVGAGI (reference sequence). The V gene lost 4 bases and the J gene lost 3 bases, with 11 bases spanning the gap. The CDR3 has 14 amino acids. CDR3 bases: TGTGCCAGCAGTTTTGAGGGATCGACAGATACGCAGTATTTT. This gives the protein CASSFEGSTDTQYF.

This clone has more than one count but fewer than ten. The genes are TRBV5-6 and TRBJ2-7, with TRBD1 identical over 7 bases. The CDR3 has 15 residues. V gave up 4 bases and J gave up 2 bases; unmatched junction bases: 9. The germline CDR1 and CDR2 sequences are SGHDT and YYEEEE. CDR3 nucleotides: TGTGCCAGCAGCGACCCGACAGGGCCCCCCTACGAGCAGTACTTC. Translation: CASSDPTGPPYEQYF. The whole variable domain, filled in from reference TRBV5-6 and TRBJ2-7, reads DAGVTQSPTHLIKTRGQQVTLRCSPKSGHDTVSWYQQALGQGPQFIFQYYEEEERQRGNFPDRFSGHQFPNYSSELNVNALLLGDSALYLCASSDPTGPPYEQYFGPGTRLTVT.

This clone has a single count. The V call is TRBV4-3, the J call TRBJ2-1; TRBD2 is a possible D gene (5 bases). Germline CDR1 LGHNA, CDR2 YSLEER. V was clipped by 4 bases and J by 0 bases, with 13 bases between them. The CDR3 length is 16 residues. The CDR3 region has the DNA TGCGCCAGCAGCCGAGCGACTACAAACTCCTACAATGAGCAGTTCTTC. Translated, it gives CASSRATTNSYNEQFF.

The rearrangement uses TRBV14 and TRBJ1-1, with D unresolved. The CDR3 consists of 12 residues. Per germline, CDR1 SGHDN and CDR2 FVKESK. Trimming left V 3 bases short and J 9 bases short, with 11 bases between. The chain's CDR3 is CASSQGRNKAFF. CDR3 in DNA: TGTGCCAGCAGCCAGGGCCGAAATAAAGCTTTCTTT. The full variable domain, completed using reference TRBV14 and TRBJ1-1, is EAGVTQFPSHSVIEKGQTVTLRCDPISGHDNLYWYRRVMGKEIKFLLHFVKESKQDESGMPNNRFLAERTGGTYSTLKVQPAELEDSGVYFCASSQGRNKAFFGQGTRLTVV.

This sequence joins TRBV9 and TRBJ2-3, with TRBD2 identical over 10 bases. The CDR3 spans 18 residues. Germline trimming cut 0 bases from V and 3 bases from J; bases unmatched to any gene: 10. The V gene's germline CDR1 is SGDLS and CDR2 YYNGEE. CDR3 sequence reads: CASSVGLAGASKTDTQYF. The CDR3, as DNA: TGTGCCAGCAGCGTAGGTCTAGCGGGGGCCTCGAAAACAGATACGCAGTATTTT.

The rearrangement joins TRBV7-8 to TRBJ1-5; TRBD1 aligns across 7 bases. V was clipped by 4 bases and J by 4 bases; unmatched bases: 7. This CDR3 has 15 residues. Germline V gene data show CDR1 as SGHVS and CDR2 as FQNEAQ. The CDR3 nucleotides read TGTGCCAGCAGCTCGGAGGGGGCTCGGAATCAGCCCCAGCATTTT. It is translated as CASSSEGARNQPQHF.

In nucleotides, the CDR3 is TGTGCCACCAGTGACCCCGGTCGGACAGCCGGCACAGATACGCAGTATTTT. The encoded protein is CATSDPGRTAGTDTQYF. The chain has TRBV24-1 and TRBJ2-3; tentatively, D is TRBD1 (6 bases). CDR1 KGHDR and CDR2 SFDVKD come from the germline V gene. This CDR3 contains 17 residues. V lost 4 bases to trimming and J lost 1 base, with 17 bases between them.

The chain carries TRBV2 and TRBJ1-5; unclear D gene. The CDR3 covers 13 residues. Germline lookup yields CDR1 SNHLY and CDR2 FYNNEI. V lost 7 bases and J lost 0, with 7 bases in between. The DNA of the CDR3 is TGTGCCAGCAATCAAGTTAGCAATCAGCCCCAGCATTTT. Protein product: CASNQVSNQPQHF. The whole variable domain, remainder taken from reference TRBV2 and TRBJ1-5, is EPEVTQTPSHQVTQMGQEVILRCVPISNHLYFYWYRQILGQKVEFLVSFYNNEISEKSEIFDDQFSVERPDGSNFTLKIRSTKLEDSAMYFCASNQVSNQPQHFGDGTRLSIL.

The chain employs TRBV5-6 and TRBJ1-1; possible D gene TRBD1, 5 bases. Trimming removed 5 bases at V and 1 base at J, with 15 bases between. CDR1 and CDR2 (germline): SGHDT, YYEEEE. The length of the CDR3 is 15 residues. CDR3 DNA: TGTGCCAGCAGTTGGGTCCCGGGGCCGAACACTGAAGCTTTCTTT. This sequence encodes CASSWVPGPNTEAFF.

The chain combines TRBV28 with TRBJ1-3; D ambiguous. Germline V gene data show CDR1 as MDHEN and CDR2 as SYDVKM. The CDR3 covers 15 residues. V shed 2 bases and J shed 2 bases, with 10 bases lying between them. The CDR3 loop is CASSLVPSTGNTIYF. The CDR3 nucleotides read TGTGCCAGCAGTTTAGTCCCTAGTACTGGAAACACCATATATTTT.

V gene TRBV7-2 combines with J gene TRBJ1-4; D not certain. The germline V gene has CDR1 SGHTA and CDR2 FQGNSA. The CDR3 contains 12 residues. V dropped 4 bases and J dropped 8 bases, with 8 bases sitting between them. For the CDR3, the DNA is TGTGCCAGCAGCTCCCAAGGAGAAAAACTGTTTTTT. Its protein is CASSSQGEKLFF.

The rearrangement joins TRBV6-2 or TRBV6-3 to TRBJ1-4; 8 bases are a match to TRBD1. V gave up 5 bases and J gave up 8 bases; unmatched junction bases: 10. The CDR3 has 15 amino acids. Germline CDR1 and CDR2: MNHEY and SVGEGT. The CDR3 loop is CASSDTGGSEEKLFF. DNA for the CDR3: TGTGCCAGCAGTGACACAGGGGGAAGCGAAGAAAAACTGTTTTTT.

This clone was seen just once. The V and J genes are TRBV12-3 or TRBV12-4 and TRBJ1-2; no clear D. V lost 2 bases, J lost 5 bases, and 9 bases lay in between. This CDR3 has 13 residues. The CDR3, as DNA: TGTGCCAGCAGTTTAAGGTCGGGGTATGGCTACACCTTC. Translated: CASSLRSGYGYTF.

The rearrangement joins TRBV19 to TRBJ2-3; 8 bases map to TRBD1. Trimming at V came to 5 bases and at J to 3 bases, leaving 19 bases not matched to a gene. CDR3 size: 19 residues. CDR1 and CDR2 (germline): LNHDA, SQIVND (reference sequence). The CDR3 is CASSSQSTWDRRLTDTQYF. CDR3 nucleotides: TGTGCCAGTAGTTCACAATCCACCTGGGACAGGAGGTTGACAGATACGCAGTATTTT.

The J gene is TRBJ2-3, the V gene TRBV5-1; TRBD1 or TRBD2 may be the D gene (5 bases each). Germline V gives CDR1 SGHRS, CDR2 YFSETQ. The CDR3 consists of 14 residues. Trimming pared 4 bases from V and 0 bases from J, leaving 9 bases between. The DNA of the CDR3 is TGCGCCAGCAGCCGGGACGGAAGCACAGATACGCAGTATTTT. Amino acid sequence: CASSRDGSTDTQYF.

The sample holds one count of this clone. The chain is built from TRBV27 and TRBJ1-2, with 10 bases lining up with TRBD1. In germline, CDR1 is MNHEY, CDR2 SMNVEV (reference sequence). The CDR3 extends over 16 amino acids. V dropped 0 bases and J dropped 4; count of bases not matched to a gene: 5. The chain's CDR3 is CASSLSPGTGVYGYTF. The CDR3 DNA sequence: TGTGCCAGCAGTTTATCGCCCGGGACAGGGGTCTATGGCTACACCTTC.

The J gene is TRBJ2-1, the V gene TRBV7-9; 8 bases line up with TRBD2. Germline CDR1 is SEHNR and CDR2 is FQNEAQ (reference sequence). V was clipped by 5 bases and J by 0 bases; unmatched bases: 9. The CDR3 is 17 amino acids. The CDR3 region is CASSPYSGVSSYNEQFF. Written as DNA, the CDR3 is TGTGCCAGCAGCCCGTATAGCGGGGTGAGCTCCTACAATGAGCAGTTCTTC. Full variable domain (rest looked up from reference TRBV7-9 and TRBJ2-1): DTGVSQNPRHKITKRGQNVTFRCDPISEHNRLYWYRQTLGQGPEFLTYFQNEAQLEKSRLLSDRFSAERPKGSFSTLEIQRTEQGDSAMYLCASSPYSGVSSYNEQFFGPGTRLTVL.

The chain joins TRBV6-5 to TRBJ1-1; perhaps TRBD1 as D (6 bases). CDR3 size: 13 residues. Germline values: CDR1 MNHEY, CDR2 SVGAGI. Trimming pared 6 bases from V and 3 bases from J, leaving 11 bases between. CDR3 bases: TGTGCCAGCAGCTTGACAGGCTACACTGAAGCTTTCTTT. Translated: CASSLTGYTEAFF.

The count of this clone is one. The chain links TRBV30 to TRBJ1-1, with D perhaps TRBD1 (5 bases). CDR3 length: 13 amino acids. Trimming removed 4 bases at V and 4 bases at J, with 13 bases between. The germline V gene encodes CDR1 GTSNPN and CDR2 SVGIG (reference sequence). The CDR3 spells CAWKTTESTEAFF. CDR3 bases: TGTGCCTGGAAAACGACAGAGAGCACTGAAGCTTTCTTT.

The V gene is TRBV15, the J gene TRBJ1-1; D ambiguous. Germline V gives CDR1 LNHNV, CDR2 YYDKDF (reference sequence). The CDR3 has 13 amino acids. Trimming left V 5 bases short and J 0 bases short, with 7 bases between. DNA for the CDR3: TGTGCCACCAGCGTCAGAGTGAACACTGAAGCTTTCTTT. As protein: CATSVRVNTEAFF.

The chain employs TRBV19 and TRBJ1-1; D is perhaps TRBD1 (6 bases). The CDR3 spans 13 residues. Deletions cut 1 base from V and 5 bases from J, with 8 bases between. Germline assignment: CDR1 LNHDA and CDR2 SQIVND (reference sequence). The CDR3: CASSIGQGTEAFF. The CDR3 DNA is TGTGCCAGTAGTATAGGGCAGGGGACTGAAGCTTTCTTT.

CDR3 nucleotides: TGTGCCAGTAGTAGGGACAGGGTCAACGAGCAGTACTTC. This sequence encodes CASSRDRVNEQYF. The genes are TRBV19 and TRBJ2-7, with 9 bases that match TRBD1. Germline CDR1 and CDR2: LNHDA and SQIVND (reference sequence). Trimming at V came to 4 bases and at J to 5 bases, leaving 3 bases not matched to a gene. The CDR3 extends over 13 amino acids.

This chain links TRBV9 with TRBJ2-7; 14 nucleotides match TRBD2. CDR3 length equals 15 residues. Losses at the gene ends were 2 bases for V and 3 bases for J; bases not matched to a gene: 1. Germline V gene sequence: CDR1 SGDLS, CDR2 YYNGEE. CDR3 coding DNA: TGTGCCAGCAGCGTGGGACTAGCGGGGGACTACGAGCAGTACTTC. Translated: CASSVGLAGDYEQYF.

The chain uses TRBV4-2 and TRBJ1-5, with no clear D. The CDR3 covers 15 residues. Germline V lookup: CDR1 LGHNA, CDR2 YNFKEQ. V lost 0 bases to trimming and J lost 5 bases, with 11 bases between them. The DNA of the CDR3 is TGTGCCAGCAGCCAAGATGGCCGGGAACATCAGCCCCAGCATTTT. Translated: CASSQDGREHQPQHF.

This chain uses TRBV6-2 or TRBV6-3 with TRBJ1-2; D remains ambiguous. This CDR3 region has 12 residues. The germline V and J ends were trimmed by 4 bases and 8 bases, with 11 bases remaining between them. CDR1 is MNHEY, CDR2 SVGEGT, per germline. CDR3 in DNA: TGTGCCAGCAGTTTCCCGGCGAGGGGCTACACCTTC. It encodes CASSFPARGYTF.

This chain joins TRBV20-1 and TRBJ2-7; no reliable D call. Trimming removed 3 bases from V and 3 bases from J, with 9 bases in between. Per germline, CDR1 DFQATT and CDR2 SNEGSKA (reference sequence). This CDR3 region has 12 residues. The DNA for the CDR3 is TGCAGTGCTAGTTCGCAGTTCTACGAGCAGTACTTC. Translation: CSASSQFYEQYF.

V usage is TRBV28 and J usage is TRBJ1-5; no reliable D call. The length of the CDR3 is 11 residues. Germline V gene lookup returns CDR1 MDHEN and CDR2 SYDVKM. V lost 4 bases to trimming and J lost 9 bases, with 7 bases between them. In DNA, the CDR3 is TGTGCCAGCAGTTCCTTTCTGCCCCAGCATTTT. Its protein product is CASSSFLPQHF.

This sequence joins TRBV7-2 and TRBJ1-5; D call uncertain. Germline-derived CDR1 and CDR2 are SGHTA and FQGNSA. The CDR3 runs to 13 residues. V lost 2 bases, J lost 5 bases, and 7 bases lay in between. CDR3 amino acids: CASSLIDHQPQHF. The CDR3 DNA sequence: TGTGCCAGCAGCTTAATCGATCATCAGCCCCAGCATTTT.